Listed below are T cell receptor beta chains from one sample, sequenced in a study of brain metastases from non-small cell lung cancer. Some clones are missing from TCRdb's copy, which holds only in-frame ones; the method was immunoSEQ multiplex PCR. The data show about 2,700 clones, 80% to 90% seen once. The sample taken for sequencing was primary lung tumor tissue. These receptors were collected from a donor aged 40 or older with non-small cell lung cancer. Both conserved end residues are trimmed from each CDR3. Each record gives: V gene, D gene, J gene, CDR3 protein. A D gene is named only where the DNA matches it firmly.

TRBV12-3/TRBV12-4	NA	TRBJ1-2	ASSWVINYGYT
TRBV19	TRBD2	TRBJ2-1	ASSGRLAGQYNEQF
TRBV19	NA	TRBJ2-1	ASSAGLAGYEQF
TRBV6-5	TRBD1	TRBJ1-1	ASGASGTVTEAF
TRBV5-1	TRBD1	TRBJ2-3	ASSGGQGSTDTQY
TRBV19	NA	TRBJ1-1	ASSQAAFSTEAF
TRBV13	TRBD2	TRBJ2-5	ASSRAAVAGSQETQY
TRBV3-1/TRBV3-2	NA	TRBJ2-7	ASSGDGYEQY
TRBV28	NA	TRBJ1-5	ASSPPRGPQH
TRBV19	NA	TRBJ2-1	ASSILWGGRNYNEQF
TRBV13	NA	TRBJ1-6	ASSQGLQGSSPLH
TRBV27	TRBD2	TRBJ2-7	ASKPLGTKSSYEQY
TRBV19	TRBD2	TRBJ2-3	ASSISGGTDTQY
TRBV12-5	NA	TRBJ1-1	ASALRLLRGRRTEAF
TRBV5-6	NA	TRBJ2-3	ASSPHPWGWGTDTQY
TRBV6-5	TRBD1	TRBJ1-3	ASIPGQVVNTIY
TRBV19	NA	TRBJ1-1	ASIDHMNTEAF
TRBV3-1/TRBV3-2	NA	TRBJ2-1	ASSPGTSEQF
TRBV20-1	TRBD2	TRBJ2-3	SASSLAGDKDTQY
TRBV27	NA	TRBJ2-5	ASSLSPTSETQY
TRBV19	NA	TRBJ1-4	ASSSRGGGAREKLF
TRBV24-1	TRBD2	TRBJ2-4	AKHSGRARFEGLLAKNIQY
TRBV7-9	NA	TRBJ1-1	ASSHETTKAF
TRBV5-1	NA	TRBJ2-3	ASSSDISTDTQY
TRBV10-2	NA	TRBJ1-1	ASSGLQAYTEAF
TRBV6-4	TRBD1	TRBJ2-6	ASRETGAGANVLT
TRBV14	TRBD2	TRBJ2-1	ASGGSGPEQF
TRBV7-9	NA	TRBJ2-5	ASSGVLQETQY
TRBV9	NA	TRBJ2-1	ASSVARTTSYNEQF
TRBV2	TRBD1	TRBJ2-5	ASSATGQGQETQY
TRBV7-6	TRBD1	TRBJ2-2	ASSLADRTGELF
TRBV30	TRBD2	TRBJ2-2	AWLRESHGELF
TRBV6-1	NA	TRBJ2-7	ASSEAREQY
TRBV12-5	NA	TRBJ1-4	ASGLGDSTNEKLF
TRBV6-5	NA	TRBJ1-1	ASRITANTEAF
TRBV28	NA	TRBJ2-6	ASSLSRGGANVLT
TRBV27	TRBD1	TRBJ1-1	ASSSRDRGRGSTETF
TRBV6-5	NA	TRBJ1-1	ASSYGTVNTEAF
TRBV5-8	NA	TRBJ1-2	ASSFEGHLTDGYT
TRBV7-8	NA	TRBJ2-2	ASSLLETPSTGELF
TRBV30	NA	TRBJ2-1	AWSIDKFVYNEQF
TRBV3-1/TRBV3-2	NA	TRBJ2-2	ASSQDDIPGRELF
TRBV28	NA	TRBJ2-5	ASSSGQGLLEAQY
TRBV6-5	TRBD1	TRBJ1-1	ASRDETGGKTEAF
TRBV18	NA	TRBJ2-3	ASSPRHHSTDTQY
TRBV7-9	NA	TRBJ2-3	ASSLQGGSTDTQY
TRBV7-9	NA	TRBJ2-7	ASSLKAYEQY
TRBV6-5	NA	TRBJ1-1	ASCRGANTEAF
TRBV10-3	NA	TRBJ2-1	AISESDGGSYNEQF
TRBV13	TRBD2	TRBJ2-5	ASSLRLAGLQETQY
TRBV2	NA	TRBJ1-6	ASRDVPAGSPLH
TRBV5-6	NA	TRBJ2-2	ASRGGVNTRELF